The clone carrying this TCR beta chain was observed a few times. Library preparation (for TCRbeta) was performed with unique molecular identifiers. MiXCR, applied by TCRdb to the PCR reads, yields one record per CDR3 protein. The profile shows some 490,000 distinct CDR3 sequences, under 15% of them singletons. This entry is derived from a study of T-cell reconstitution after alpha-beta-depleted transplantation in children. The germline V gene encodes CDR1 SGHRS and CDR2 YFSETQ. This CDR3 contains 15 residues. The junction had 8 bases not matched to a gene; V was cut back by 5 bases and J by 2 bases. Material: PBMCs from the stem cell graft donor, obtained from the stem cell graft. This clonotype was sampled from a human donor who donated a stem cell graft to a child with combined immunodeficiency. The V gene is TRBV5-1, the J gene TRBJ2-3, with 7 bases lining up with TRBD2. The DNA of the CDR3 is TGCGCCAGCAGGACACGCGGGGGACCCACAGATACGCAGTATTTT. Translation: CASRTRGGPTDTQYF.